This T cell receptor beta chain was sequenced in a study of cytomegalovirus exposure and HLA in healthy donors (dated by TCRdb to the late 2010s). Regarding the study in general: In an earlier analysis of 450 to 750 of the donors, 276 Gb of sequence data and 100 million or so unique TCR beta sequences from about 179 million T cells were reported. Roughly 300 gigabases of sequencing data and around 85 million unique TCR sequences made up an early release that covered roughly 670 HLA-typed donors. Of the roughly 400 genotyped donors, about 80% fell in the genetic ancestry cluster associated with self-reported Caucasian donors. The study aimed to test whether signatures of past pathogen exposure could be identified by cataloging public T cell receptors. Using immunosequencing, the study profiled T cell repertoires from about 650 subjects and related those repertoires to cytomegalovirus serostatus. Besides the first cohort of some 670 subjects, a separate validation cohort made up of 90 to 150 different subjects was used. To predict cytomegalovirus infection status, the study brought together high-throughput TCR immunosequencing, statistical association of individual TCRs with disease status, and machine learning. A later analysis re-analyzed previously published TCR beta repertoires from roughly 600 donors and added high-resolution HLA genotyping to study TCR occurrence patterns. Rather than using new phenotypic data, the later analysis identified candidate immune exposures from TCR beta sequences and from how often those sequences occurred across donors. In an earlier analysis of 587 of the donors, high-throughput TCR beta sequencing was used to judge whether each TCR beta V gene segment behaved as functional or pseudogenic. Donor age, sex, ethnicity and CMV serostatus were compiled together with the repertoire data. A later genetic analysis took genome-wide SNP genotypes for 398 of the 666 donors and used that subset as a discovery cohort. Every discovery cohort repertoire had been produced on one sequencing platform. HLA typing included class I and class II loci at four-digit resolution. Typing coverage differed by locus: A, B, C, DRB1 and DQB1 were typed in roughly 620-630 donors, DQA1 in around 500, DPA1 in approximately 600, and DPB1 in 450 to 490. Roughly five DR-DQ haplotypes were handled as single units for association and clustering, since linkage in the cohort was strong. Among around 400 genotyped donors of the cohort, an average of about 240,000 unique TCR beta nucleotide sequences was sequenced per donor, of which about 18% were non-productive.

V is shortened by 3 bases, J by 0 bases, and the region joining them spans 11 bases. Including the terminal cysteine and phenylalanine, the CDR3 comprises 15 residues. Only CDR3 DNA remains: 45 bases, in frame from the first base. For CDR1 and CDR2, the germline V gene lists SGHRS and YFSETQ. Library method: the immunoSEQ multiplex PCR assay. A mixture of 60 forward primers for TCR Vbeta segments and 13 reverse primers for TCR Jbeta segments was used in the multiplex PCR. The CDR3 region of rearranged TCR beta genes was amplified from genomic DNA by a multiplex PCR assay. The Illumina HiSeq System was used to sequence the amplified TCR beta libraries as 87-base-pair reads. The authors' pipeline ran thus. Across the roughly 640 repertoires, a later analysis counted around 80 million unique TCR beta chains, some 11 million of which were shared by at least two donors. A nearest-neighbor algorithm error-corrected the raw reads and collapsed the reads into unique sequences, merging closely related sequences to remove PCR and sequencing errors. V, D and J gene segments were assigned by aligning CDR3 sequences to IMGT reference sequences. For a sequence to be retained, a match of at least six nucleotides was required to both a V gene segment and a J gene segment. A rearrangement was called productive if the CDR3 had no stop codons and remained in frame with V and J, and every other rearrangement was called non-productive. Following IMGT convention, CDR3 was defined as the stretch from the second conserved V-encoded cysteine up to the conserved J-encoded phenylalanine. Sequences without an unambiguous match to a single V gene segment were excluded from the earlier analysis of 587 of the donors. In an earlier analysis of 500 to 750 of the donors, V segments were called functional above 56.7% productive rearrangements and were called segregating when the between-donor standard deviation exceeded 5%. A statistical classification framework was built for diagnosing cytomegalovirus status from the catalog of TCR beta chain sequences. A later analysis assigned V and J genes by comparing TCR nucleotide sequences with IMGT/GENE-DB human TR gene sequences. Using the TCRdist pipeline, a later analysis assigned CDR3 sequences along with most-parsimonious VDJ recombination scenarios. In a later analysis, each TCR beta chain was defined by its CDR3 amino acid sequence together with its V-gene family, and reads without a unique V-gene family were excluded. As a way to deal with suspected cross-contamination and a sequencing artifact, a later analysis dropped 450 to 600 nucleotide sequences that were highly shared and had low generation probability. For each public chain, a later analysis derived a clonal expansion index from normalized ranks of inferred template counts within each repertoire. In a later analysis, generation probabilities were computed with a VDJ recombination model fitted to out-of-frame rearrangements, and the resulting probabilities were checked against IGoR. Hypergeometric tests were used in a later analysis to score TCR-TCR, TCR-HLA and TCR-CMV co-occurrence, with a repertoire-size bias correction applied to the TCR pairs. To estimate false discovery rates, a later analysis permuted the HLA or CMV assignments 20 times. In a later analysis, co-occurring TCRs were grouped with DBSCAN, and TCRdist sequence similarity was added when clustering was performed within HLA-allele-positive subsets. Repertoires with fewer than 30,000 or more than 120,000 public chains were left out of co-occurrence clustering, as were about 5 repertoires with anomalous nucleotide sharing. Here the immuneACCESS table is served through TCRdb, limited to in-frame sequences with V and J called. Missing clones are a known gap in these copies; in checked studies unresolved V genes cover under half, and the rest lacks a known reason. Clone size and the V and J calls come from that table; the DNA yielded D and trimming. A total of around 250,000 clones appear in this sample, about 93% of them only once. Of the sample, about 1.7% falls within the top ten clones.

In total, 666 healthy bone marrow donors made up the cohort. At the time of sampling, every cohort member was nominally healthy, though immune exposures that went unrecorded were likely present. The donor was CMV seronegative and was included in the group of a few hundred seronegative cohort members. Every donor gave a peripheral blood sample, and the peripheral blood mononuclear cells from that sample were used for TCR beta sequencing. Genomic DNA was extracted from the blood cell samples with the Qiagen DNeasy Blood Extraction Kit. Notes on this clone: Its cognate antigen has yet to be identified. No much larger clonotype is one base removed from it; base qualities were not supplied.

The research as a whole found: While some public TCRs were present in many individuals, most TCR sequences turned up only very rarely across donors. Strong co-occurrence of HLA alleles, especially DR and DQ, made assigning TCR associations to individual alleles difficult. Over 15 rarely observed V segments, including chromosome 9 orphons, were excluded from the earlier analysis of several hundred of the donors because counts were too low. According to a later analysis, most CMV-associated TCR beta chains appeared to be HLA-restricted, and the HLA associations seemed to be driven largely by CMV exposure. In a later analysis, TCR association rates were found to vary across HLA loci, with the most associated TCRs seen for DRB1 alleles and the fewest for HLA-C alleles. The classifier was reported to diagnose cytomegalovirus status with high specificity and sensitivity in both the original and validation cohorts. The presence/absence analyses assumed that sequencing depth was roughly uniform across donors, and that assumption may not be true. Because the 87-base-pair reads could not distinguish some IMGT-functional V segments, including TRBV6-2 and TRBV6-3, those segments were excluded. For the cohort, immune exposure information was limited to CMV serostatus. Specific HLA alleles were associated with over 15,000 TCR beta sequences at a false discovery rate of 0.05 in a later analysis. Because HLA typing was missing for some donors at each locus, association tests included only the typed subset. In an earlier analysis of about 600 of the donors, most TCR beta V segments appeared in productive rearrangements about 90% or about 30% of the time, broadly matching IMGT annotations. According to the authors, the approach could potentially be generalized to other disease states and immunological phenotypes. In a later analysis, HLA-associated TCR beta chains were found to be more clonally expanded and to have lower generation probabilities than equally common non-associated chains. Compared with the approximately 600-donor mean, donors in an Asian-associated ancestry cluster had fewer N-insertions in productive TCRs, according to a later genetic analysis. V-gene and J-gene trimming of TCR beta chains was associated with a missense DCLRE1C variant in a later genetic analysis, and the association was replicated in an independent cohort. A further reported finding was that TCR beta sequences accurately predicted the HLA-A and HLA-B alleles for most subjects in the first cohort. Only TCR beta chains were sequenced in this cohort, and the absence of alpha or paired-chain data limited detectable features. The sequencing pipeline was judged likely to have produced a cluster of highly shared sequence variants as a technical artifact. Three of the identified cytomegalovirus-associated TCR beta chains were confirmed in vitro to be specific for cytomegalovirus antigens. Linkage disequilibrium might explain the correlated functional status among segregating V segments, but an unknown experimental factor could not be excluded. A total of around 150 TCR beta chains were listed by the study as associated with cytomegalovirus. Several of the top co-occurrence clusters appeared to be linked to parvovirus B19, influenza, CMV and Epstein-Barr virus, according to a later analysis.

The material sequenced was PBMCs. The chain is assembled from TRBV5-1 and TRBJ2-3; tentative D gene TRBD1, with 5 bases matching. The TCR was taken from a girl aged 2 to 10 in good health and CMV-seronegative. DNA sequence: TGCGCCAGCAGCTATGTTGGGGCTAGCACAGATACGCAGTATTTT. It codes for CASSYVGASTDTQYF.